Below are 3 T cell receptor beta chains sequenced from a single sample in a study of blood T cell repertoires in COVID-19. Repertoires were generated with immunoSEQ multiplex PCR, while TCRdb's copy carries only in-frame clones and drops some. The table records 25,000 to 30,000 clones, about 78% of them present only once. The sequencing sample was made of peripheral blood. The receptors were sampled from a boy younger than 10 with active or convalescent COVID-19.

V and J are TRBV3-1 (or the pseudogene TRBV3-2) and TRBJ2-5; 7 nucleotides align to TRBD2. The germline CDR1 and CDR2 sequences are LGHDT and YNNKEL (reference sequence). The ends lost 7 bases at V and 1 base at J; junction bases unmatched: 3. This CDR3 is 13 amino acids long. The CDR3 sequence: CASKRLAQETQYF. CDR3 in DNA: TGTGCCAGCAAGAGACTAGCCCAAGAGACCCAGTACTTC.

The DNA for the CDR3 is TGTGCCCGCTCCGGAGGACCTGATCAGCCCCAGCATTTT. Its translation is CARSGGPDQPQHF. V and J are TRBV30 and TRBJ1-5; D gene uncertain. Per germline, CDR1 GTSNPN and CDR2 SVGIG (reference sequence). CDR3 size: 13 residues. The V end was cut by 8 bases, the J end by 5 bases, with 16 bases between.

The chain carries TRBV7-8 and TRBJ2-6; 8 bases line up with TRBD1. The CDR3 runs 18 residues. The ends lost 1 base at V and 4 bases at J; junction bases unmatched: 9. Germline V gives CDR1 SGHVS, CDR2 FQNEAQ. CDR3 in amino acids: CASSLVPRTGTGANVLTF. The CDR3 DNA follows: TGTGCCAGCAGCTTAGTCCCCAGGACAGGGACCGGGGCCAACGTCCTGACTTTC.